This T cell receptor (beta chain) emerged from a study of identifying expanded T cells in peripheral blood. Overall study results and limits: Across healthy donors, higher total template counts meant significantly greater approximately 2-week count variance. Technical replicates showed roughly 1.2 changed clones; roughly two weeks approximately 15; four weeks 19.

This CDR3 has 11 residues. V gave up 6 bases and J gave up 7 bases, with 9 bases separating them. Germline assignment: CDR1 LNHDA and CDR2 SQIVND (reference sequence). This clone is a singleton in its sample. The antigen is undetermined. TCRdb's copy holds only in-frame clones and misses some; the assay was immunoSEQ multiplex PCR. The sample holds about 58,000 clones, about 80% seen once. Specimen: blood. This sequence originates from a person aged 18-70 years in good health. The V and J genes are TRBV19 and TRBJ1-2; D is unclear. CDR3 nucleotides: TGTGCCAGTAGATCCGGGTCTGGCTACACCTTC. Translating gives CASRSGSGYTF. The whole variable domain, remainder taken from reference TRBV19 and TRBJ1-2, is DGGITQSPKYLFRKEGQNVTLSCEQNLNHDAMYWYRQDPGQGLRLIYYSQIVNDFQKGDIAEGYSVSREKKESFPLTVTSAQKNPTAFYLCASRSGSGYTFGSGTRLTVV.